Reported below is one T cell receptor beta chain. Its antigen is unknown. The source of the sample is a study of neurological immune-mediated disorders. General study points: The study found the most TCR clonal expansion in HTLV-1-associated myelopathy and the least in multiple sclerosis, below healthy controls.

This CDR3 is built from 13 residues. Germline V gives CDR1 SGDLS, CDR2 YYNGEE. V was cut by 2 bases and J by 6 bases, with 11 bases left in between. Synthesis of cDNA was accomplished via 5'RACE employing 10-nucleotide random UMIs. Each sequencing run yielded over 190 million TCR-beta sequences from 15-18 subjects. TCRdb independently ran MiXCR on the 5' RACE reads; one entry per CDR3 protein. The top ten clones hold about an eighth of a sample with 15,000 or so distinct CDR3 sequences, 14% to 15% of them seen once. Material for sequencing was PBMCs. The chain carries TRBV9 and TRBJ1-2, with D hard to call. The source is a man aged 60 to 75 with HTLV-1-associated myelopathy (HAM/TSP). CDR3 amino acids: CASSVDRTDGYTF. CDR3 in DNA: TGTGCCAGCAGCGTGGATAGGACCGATGGCTACACCTTC. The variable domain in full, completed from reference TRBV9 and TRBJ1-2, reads DSGVTQTPKHLITATGQRVTLRCSPRSGDLSVYWYQQSLDQGLQFLIQYYNGEERAKGNILERFSAQQFPDLHSELNLSSLELGDSALYFCASSVDRTDGYTFGSGTRLTVV.